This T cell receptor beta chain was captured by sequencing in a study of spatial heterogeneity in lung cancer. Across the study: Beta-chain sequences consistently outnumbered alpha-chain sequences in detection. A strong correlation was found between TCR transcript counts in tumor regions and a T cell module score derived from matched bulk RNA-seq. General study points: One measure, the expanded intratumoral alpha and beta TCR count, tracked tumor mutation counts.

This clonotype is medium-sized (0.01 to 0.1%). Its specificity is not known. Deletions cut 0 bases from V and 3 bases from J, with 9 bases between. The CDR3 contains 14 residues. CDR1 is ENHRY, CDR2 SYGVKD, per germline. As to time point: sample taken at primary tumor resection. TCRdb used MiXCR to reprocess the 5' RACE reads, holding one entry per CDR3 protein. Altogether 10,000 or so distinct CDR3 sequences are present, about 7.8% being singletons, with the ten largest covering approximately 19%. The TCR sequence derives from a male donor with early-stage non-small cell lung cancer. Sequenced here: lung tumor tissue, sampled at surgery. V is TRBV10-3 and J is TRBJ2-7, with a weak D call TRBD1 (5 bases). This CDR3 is CAISESRQLYEQYF. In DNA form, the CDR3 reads TGTGCCATCAGTGAGTCGAGACAGCTCTACGAGCAGTACTTC.